Given below is one T cell receptor beta chain in context. Healthy Caucasians from Russia aged about 6 to 90 served as donors. Isolation of PBMCs gave at least 6 million cells per sample. The second PCR ran about 6 to 12 cycles with a sample-barcoded 5' primer and J-beta primers. From the 5' RACE reads, TCRdb called clonotypes with MiXCR, one entry per CDR3 protein. There are just under 900,000 distinct CDR3 sequences in the sample; under 35% occur only once, and 15% to 20% lies in the top ten. This sample was taken from a study of blood T cells in healthy people across ages. Study details: About one barcoded beta molecule per two T cells was captured by template switching.

Trimming left V 5 bases short and J 5 bases short, with 16 bases between. There are 15 residues in the CDR3. Germline V CDR1 and CDR2: SGHRS, YFSETQ. V gene TRBV5-1 combines with J gene TRBJ1-4; D possibly corresponds to TRBD1 (5 bases). The receptor was isolated from a woman older than 75 in good health. Sequences were obtained from blood. CDR3 nucleotides: TGCGCCAGCAGTAGCGGTGGCAGGGAGAATGAAAAACTGTTTTTT. Translated, it gives CASSSGGRENEKLFF.